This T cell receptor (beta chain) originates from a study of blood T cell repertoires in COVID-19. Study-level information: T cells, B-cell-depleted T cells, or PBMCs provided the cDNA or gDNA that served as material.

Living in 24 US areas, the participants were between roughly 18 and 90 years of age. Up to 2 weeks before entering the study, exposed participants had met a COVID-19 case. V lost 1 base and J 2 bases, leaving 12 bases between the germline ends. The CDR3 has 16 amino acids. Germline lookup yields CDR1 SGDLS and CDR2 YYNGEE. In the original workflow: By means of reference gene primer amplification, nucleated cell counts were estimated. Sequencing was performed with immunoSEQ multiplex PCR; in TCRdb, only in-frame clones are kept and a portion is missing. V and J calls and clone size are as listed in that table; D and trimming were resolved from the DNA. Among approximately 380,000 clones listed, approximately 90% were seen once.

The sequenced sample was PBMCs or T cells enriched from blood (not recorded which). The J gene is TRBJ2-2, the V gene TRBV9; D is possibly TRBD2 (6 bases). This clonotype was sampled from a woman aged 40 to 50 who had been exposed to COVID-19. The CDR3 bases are TGTGCCAGCAGCGTATCCGGGACTGATAACACCGGGGAGCTGTTTTTT. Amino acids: CASSVSGTDNTGELFF. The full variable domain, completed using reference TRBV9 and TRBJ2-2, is DSGVTQTPKHLITATGQRVTLRCSPRSGDLSVYWYQQSLDQGLQFLIQYYNGEERAKGNILERFSAQQFPDLHSELNLSSLELGDSALYFCASSVSGTDNTGELFFGEGSRLTVL.